The subject of this entry is one TCR beta chain. Its antigen is unknown. With 9 bases removed from V and 6 bases from J, the gap between germline ends came to 10 bases. Germline CDR1 and CDR2: ENHRY and SYGVKD. The CDR3 totals 11 residues. This entry belongs to a study of CD8 T cells in ankylosing spondylitis. Study results and limitations: Certain motif variants had earlier appeared in reactive arthritis synovial fluid and blood.

TCRdb used MiXCR to reprocess the 5' RACE reads, holding one entry per CDR3 protein. Of 300,000 to 350,000 distinct CDR3 sequences in the sample, less than 25% were seen once. Sequencing input: blood, either unsorted or a sorted T cell fraction (not recorded which). The TCR was taken from a female donor with ankylosing spondylitis or in good health (not recorded which). The V call is TRBV10-3, the J call TRBJ2-3, with D possibly being TRBD1 (5 bases). The DNA of the CDR3 is TGTGCCATTGAAAAGGGGGATACGCAGTATTTT. Encoded protein: CAIEKGDTQYF.